Shown below are 29 T cell receptor beta chains from a single sample sequenced in a study of blood T cell repertoires in COVID-19. This table comes from immunoSEQ multiplex PCR, and its TCRdb copy is limited to in-frame clones, with some not included. Here the sample spans over 250,000 clones, 90% to 95% being singletons. Sequenced input: peripheral blood. All receptors come from a woman in her twenties or thirties with COVID-19, enrolled during active disease.

This sequence joins TRBV9 and TRBJ1-5; a possible D gene is TRBD1 (5 bases). In germline, CDR1 is SGDLS, CDR2 YYNGEE. V was cut by 0 bases and J by 9 bases, with 13 bases left in between. This CDR3 is 14 amino acids long. DNA for the CDR3: TGTGCCAGCAGCGTAGGCCGGGGGATTGGGCCCCAGCATTTT. It translates to CASSVGRGIGPQHF.

V usage is TRBV10-3 and J usage is TRBJ2-1, with TRBD1 as a possible D gene (6 bases). This CDR3 is built from 14 residues. Trimming shortened V by 8 bases and J by 8 bases, and 19 bases separated the two germline ends. Germline V CDR1 and CDR2: ENHRY, SYGVKD. The CDR3: CAIGGTGTSHEQFF. The CDR3 coding sequence is TGTGCCATCGGTGGAACAGGGACCTCCCATGAGCAGTTCTTC.

This rearrangement joins TRBV24-1 to TRBJ2-7; TRBD1 matches at 7 bases. The V and J ends lost 8 bases and 1 base, in that order; junction bases with no gene match: 16. This CDR3 has 17 amino acids. Germline V lookup: CDR1 KGHDR, CDR2 SFDVKD. Written as DNA, the CDR3 is TGTGCCACCACTAAAAATCCAGGGGACAGCCGTTCCTACGAGCAGTACTTC. As protein: CATTKNPGDSRSYEQYF.

V usage is TRBV9 and J usage is TRBJ1-1; possibly TRBD1 for D (5 bases). Germline lookup yields CDR1 SGDLS and CDR2 YYNGEE. The CDR3 has 13 amino acids. The V end lost 0 bases, the J end lost 7 bases, and 10 bases lay between the germline ends. Written as DNA, the CDR3 is TGTGCCAGCAGCGTAGCCGGGGGAGGTGAAGCTTTCTTT. Translated, it gives CASSVAGGGEAFF.

This clone showed up just once. V usage is TRBV5-4 and J usage is TRBJ1-1; the match to TRBD1 covers 9 bases. Germline values: CDR1 SGHNT, CDR2 YYREEE (reference sequence). V dropped 4 bases and J dropped 1; count of bases not matched to a gene: 2. The length of the CDR3 is 14 residues. The CDR3 DNA reads TGTGCCAGCAGCACACAGGGGGCGAACACTGAAGCTTTCTTT. Its translation: CASSTQGANTEAFF.

This clone was seen a single time. The chain combines TRBV7-6 with TRBJ2-1; unclear D gene. Germline loops: CDR1 SGHVS, CDR2 FNYEAQ. The CDR3 spans 18 residues. Trimming pared 2 bases from V and 4 bases from J, leaving 21 bases between. In DNA form, the CDR3 reads TGTGCCAGCAGCTTAATCTATGGCACCGACTCGGAATACAATGAGCAGTTCTTC. Amino acid sequence: CASSLIYGTDSEYNEQFF. Based on the CDR3 plus reference TRBV7-6 and TRBJ2-1, the full variable domain is GAGVSQSPRYKVTKRGQDVALRCDPISGHVSLYWYRQALGQGPEFLTYFNYEAQQDKSGLPNDRFSAERPEGSISTLTIQRTEQRDSAMYRCASSLIYGTDSEYNEQFFGPGTRLTVL.

V gene TRBV7-2 combines with J gene TRBJ1-2; D gene uncertain. CDR3 length equals 14 residues. CDR1 is SGHTA, CDR2 FQGNSA, per germline. V gave up 2 bases and J gave up 8 bases, with 15 bases separating them. This CDR3 is CASSLRNPEQGYTF. Written as DNA, the CDR3 is TGTGCCAGCAGCTTACGAAATCCCGAACAGGGCTACACCTTC.

The CDR3 sequence is CASSSGQGYEKLFF. In nucleotides, the CDR3 is TGCGCCAGCAGCTCGGGCCAGGGTTATGAAAAACTGTTTTTT. The genes are TRBV5-1 and TRBJ1-4, with D possibly being TRBD1 (5 bases). The length of the CDR3 is 14 residues. The V end lost 3 bases, the J end lost 6 bases, and 12 bases lay between the germline ends. Germline loops: CDR1 SGHRS, CDR2 YFSETQ.

The chain couples TRBV6-2 or TRBV6-3 to TRBJ2-7, with 9 bases lining up with TRBD2. Germline V gives CDR1 MNHEY, CDR2 SVGEGT. The CDR3 covers 15 residues. The J segment lost 2 bases and the V segment lost 6 bases, leaving 8 bases of the junction unmatched. CDR3 DNA sequence: TGTGCCAGCAGCTCTTACCCTAGCGGGACCTACGAGCAGTACTTC. This encodes CASSSYPSGTYEQYF.

The chain uses TRBV30 and TRBJ1-5, with D hard to call. This CDR3 region has 19 residues. CDR1 and CDR2 from the germline V gene are GTSNPN and SVGIG (reference sequence). Trimming stripped 1 base from V and 0 bases from J, with 22 bases between. CDR3 loop: CAWSGPGVQSLYSNQPQHF. The DNA of the CDR3 is TGTGCCTGGAGTGGCCCCGGGGTTCAGAGCCTGTATAGCAATCAGCCCCAGCATTTT.

The V and J genes are TRBV13 and TRBJ2-1, with 14 bases matching TRBD2. The CDR3 runs 16 residues. Trimming at V came to 5 bases and at J to 7 bases, leaving 7 bases not matched to a gene. Germline CDR1 PRHDT, CDR2 FYEKMQ (reference sequence). CDR3 loop: CASSPGTSGSGNEQFF. CDR3 DNA sequence: TGTGCCAGCAGCCCTGGGACTAGCGGGAGCGGAAATGAGCAGTTCTTC.

The V and J genes are TRBV27 and TRBJ1-2, with D possibly TRBD1 on 6 matching bases. CDR3 length: 17 residues. Germline assignment: CDR1 MNHEY and CDR2 SMNVEV (reference sequence). V was shortened by 4 bases and J by 5 bases, with 23 bases between the two germline ends. The CDR3: CASSSLGWTALVYGYTF. DNA of the CDR3: TGTGCCAGCAGTTCCCTGGGGTGGACAGCCCTCGTTTATGGCTACACCTTC.

The chain links TRBV5-1 to TRBJ2-2, with D perhaps matching TRBD2 (6 bases). This CDR3 has 15 residues. The germline CDR1 and CDR2 sequences are SGHRS and YFSETQ. V was cut by 0 bases and J by 7 bases, with 13 bases left in between. In nucleotides, the CDR3 is TGCGCCAGCAGCTTGGAGCCTAGCGATGGCGGGGAGCTGTTTTTT. Residues: CASSLEPSDGGELFF.

This sequence joins TRBV3-1 (or the pseudogene TRBV3-2) and TRBJ1-2; TRBD1 might be the D (6 bases). V was cut by 0 bases and J by 4 bases, with 15 bases left in between. The CDR3 has 16 residues. Germline lookup yields CDR1 LGHDT and CDR2 YNNKEL (reference sequence). CDR3 DNA sequence: TGTGCCAGCAGCCAAGACTCCGGGGGGCTGTCCTATGGCTACACCTTC. Amino acids: CASSQDSGGLSYGYTF.

The genes are TRBV20-1 and TRBJ1-4; D is possibly TRBD1 (5 bases). V shed 6 bases and J shed 8 bases, with 10 bases lying between them. The CDR3 runs to 11 residues. In germline, CDR1 is DFQATT, CDR2 SNEGSKA (reference sequence). In nucleotides, the CDR3 is TGCAGTGCCGACAGCGGGGAAAAACTGTTTTTT. Its translation: CSADSGEKLFF.

This chain links TRBV27 with TRBJ2-7, with TRBD2 matching 11 bases. The CDR3 has 14 amino acids. Germline lookup yields CDR1 MNHEY and CDR2 SMNVEV (reference sequence). With 6 bases clipped from V and 6 bases from J, the junction kept 7 bases outside the gene matches. The CDR3 loop reads CASRFTSGSGEQYF. DNA for the CDR3: TGTGCCAGCAGGTTCACTAGCGGGAGTGGCGAGCAGTACTTC.

This chain joins TRBV2 and TRBJ2-1, with D possibly matching TRBD1 (6 bases). The V end was cut by 8 bases, the J end by 6 bases, with 23 bases between. The CDR3 length is 16 residues. Germline loops: CDR1 SNHLY, CDR2 FYNNEI. The chain's CDR3 is CASLQKQGWGGNEQFF. DNA of the CDR3: TGTGCCAGCCTTCAAAAACAGGGATGGGGTGGCAATGAGCAGTTCTTC.

The rearrangement links TRBV6-5 to TRBJ1-2; TRBD1 is a possible D gene (5 bases). The CDR3 covers 15 residues. Germline CDR1 is MNHEY and CDR2 is SVGAGI. V lost 0 bases and J lost 4, with 12 bases in between. CDR3 sequence reads: CASSYSGGYSYGYTF. CDR3 DNA sequence: TGTGCCAGCAGTTACTCGGGGGGTTACAGCTATGGCTACACCTTC.

The rearrangement links TRBV11-2 to TRBJ1-2, with 7 bases aligning to TRBD1. The length of the CDR3 is 16 residues. The germline V gene has CDR1 SGHAT and CDR2 FQNNGV. V gave up 3 bases and J gave up 4 bases; unmatched junction bases: 11. The CDR3 DNA sequence: TGTGCCAGCAGCTTCCCCGACAGGGAAGAGGTCTATGGCTACACCTTC. This codes for CASSFPDREEVYGYTF.

The chain joins TRBV3-1 (or the pseudogene TRBV3-2) to TRBJ1-1; D is perhaps TRBD1 (6 bases). This CDR3 region has 14 residues. V dropped 4 bases and J dropped 0 bases, with 9 bases sitting between them. Germline V gives CDR1 LGHDT, CDR2 YNNKEL (reference sequence). As DNA, the CDR3 is TGTGCCAGCAGCCCACAGGGACTGAACACTGAAGCTTTCTTT. Translation: CASSPQGLNTEAFF.

This clone was recorded a few times. The chain combines TRBV5-4 with TRBJ2-5, with TRBD1 identical over 10 bases. After removal of 2 bases from V and 4 bases from J, the junction contained 5 bases not matched to a gene. The CDR3 totals 15 residues. Germline-derived CDR1 and CDR2 are SGHNT and YYREEE (reference sequence). CDR3 sequence (DNA): TGTGCCAGCAGCTTACCGACAGGGGGCCGAGAGACCCAGTACTTC. It translates to CASSLPTGGRETQYF.

The rearrangement joins TRBV28 to TRBJ1-5; D gene uncertain. Trimming stripped 5 bases from V and 9 bases from J, with 26 bases between. The CDR3 length is 17 residues. Looked up from germline, CDR1 is MDHEN and CDR2 is SYDVKM. As DNA, the CDR3 is TGTGCCAGCAGTCTGCCAGGTGGAAGGTTGGGTTATGGGCCCCAGCATTTT. Protein: CASSLPGGRLGYGPQHF.

The V gene is TRBV27, the J gene TRBJ2-3; TRBD2 matches at 12 bases. V gave up 3 bases and J gave up 0 bases; unmatched junction bases: 4. Germline loops: CDR1 MNHEY, CDR2 SMNVEV (reference sequence). The CDR3 runs 17 residues. The CDR3 loop is CASSFWTSGVSTDTQYF. The DNA of the CDR3 is TGTGCCAGCAGTTTTTGGACTAGCGGGGTTAGCACAGATACGCAGTATTTT.

The chain combines TRBV5-1 with TRBJ2-2; D remains unclear. Germline V gives CDR1 SGHRS, CDR2 YFSETQ. There are 17 residues in the CDR3. The V and J ends lost 0 bases and 0 bases respectively, with 12 bases between them. The DNA for the CDR3 is TGCGCCAGCAGCTTGGCCATCGACAACGCGAACACCGGGGAGCTGTTTTTT. The encoded protein is CASSLAIDNANTGELFF.

V usage is TRBV4-1 and J usage is TRBJ2-2, with a weak D call TRBD2 (5 bases). The CDR3 covers 17 residues. Trimming shortened V by 1 base and J by 7 bases, and 19 bases separated the two germline ends. Germline CDR1 MGHRA, CDR2 YSYEKL. The CDR3 here is CASSQVDLGLSIGELFF. The CDR3 DNA reads TGCGCCAGCAGCCAAGTCGATCTAGGACTCTCAATCGGGGAGCTGTTTTTT.

V usage is TRBV3-1 (or the pseudogene TRBV3-2) and J usage is TRBJ1-3, with D unresolved. The germline V gene encodes CDR1 LGHDT and CDR2 YNNKEL (reference sequence). The CDR3 runs 13 residues. V was pared by 8 bases and J by 0 bases, with 8 bases between. CDR3 coding DNA: TGTGCCAGCGAACCGGTCTCTGGAAACACCATATATTTT. It encodes CASEPVSGNTIYF.

The chain has TRBV7-6 and TRBJ1-6; possible D gene TRBD1, 5 bases. The CDR3 totals 15 residues. V gave up 5 bases and J gave up 10 bases, with 18 bases separating them. Germline CDR1 and CDR2: SGHVS and FNYEAQ. The CDR3 spells CASSGGDAGWSPLHF. The CDR3, as DNA: TGTGCCAGCAGCGGAGGGGATGCGGGTTGGTCACCCCTCCACTTT.

The V gene is TRBV18, the J gene TRBJ1-1; D not resolved. The V gene's germline CDR1 is KGHSH and CDR2 LQKENI. V lost 4 bases and J 4 bases, leaving 10 bases between the germline ends. The CDR3 loop spans 13 amino acids. The CDR3 DNA follows: TGTGCCAGCTCACAGGGTGAGGGCACTGAAGCTTTCTTT. Protein product: CASSQGEGTEAFF.

The J gene is TRBJ2-1, the V gene TRBV5-8; D gene uncertain. The CDR3 has 12 residues. Trimming left V 1 base short and J 10 bases short, with 9 bases between. Germline CDR1 SGHTS, CDR2 YDEGEE. The CDR3 is CASSLISSEQFF. As DNA, the CDR3 is TGTGCCAGCAGCTTGATCTCTTCCGAGCAGTTCTTC.